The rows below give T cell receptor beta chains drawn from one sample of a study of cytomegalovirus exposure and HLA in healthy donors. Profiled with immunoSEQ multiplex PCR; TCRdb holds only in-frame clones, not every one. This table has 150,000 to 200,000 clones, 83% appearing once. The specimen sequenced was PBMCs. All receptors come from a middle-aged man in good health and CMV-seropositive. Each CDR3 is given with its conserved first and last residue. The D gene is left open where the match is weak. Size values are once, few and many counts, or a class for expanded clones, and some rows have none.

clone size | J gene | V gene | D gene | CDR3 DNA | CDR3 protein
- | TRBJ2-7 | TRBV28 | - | TGTGCCAGCAGCAGGGCCGTATACGAGCAGTACTTC | CASSRAVYEQYF
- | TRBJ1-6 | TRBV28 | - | TGTGCCAGCATGACCCCCGGGGATAATTCACCCCTCCACTTT | CASMTPGDNSPLHF
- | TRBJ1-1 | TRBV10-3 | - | TGTGCCATCAGCGGCTCGCAGATCTCGGCGGCTGAAGCTTTCTTT | CAISGSQISAAEAFF
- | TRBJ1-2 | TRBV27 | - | TGTGCCAGCAGTTTATCTGGGGGCATGGACTATGGCTACACCTTC | CASSLSGGMDYGYTF
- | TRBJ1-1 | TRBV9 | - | TGTGCCAGCAGCGTAGTCGTTGGGCTGGGTGAAGCTTTCTTT | CASSVVVGLGEAFF
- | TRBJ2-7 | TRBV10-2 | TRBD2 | TGCGCCAGCAGCTTTAGCGGGAGGGGCTACGAGCAGTACTTC | CASSFSGRGYEQYF
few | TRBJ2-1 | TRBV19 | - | TGTGCCAGTAGTATTACATCCACCTACAATGAGCAGTTCTTC | CASSITSTYNEQFF
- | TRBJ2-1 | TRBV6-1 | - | TGTGCCAGCAGTGAGGCTACCTCAGGTTTCAATGAGCAGTTCTTC | CASSEATSGFNEQFF
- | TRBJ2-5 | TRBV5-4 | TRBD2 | TGTGCCAGCAGCTCCGAGGGACTAGCGGGGGGGCTTTTAGAGACCCAGTACTTC | CASSSEGLAGGLLETQYF
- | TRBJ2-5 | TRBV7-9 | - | TGTGCCAGCAGCTTAGCGCAGGGCTACCGGGAGTATCGGGAGACCCAGTACTTC | CASSLAQGYREYRETQYF
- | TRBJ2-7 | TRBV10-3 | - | TGTGCCATCAGTGAGACAGCATTCGAGCAGTACTTC | CAISETAFEQYF
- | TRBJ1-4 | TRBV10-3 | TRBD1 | TGTGCCATCAGTGAACAGGGGCGGGAAAAACTGTTTTTT | CAISEQGREKLFF
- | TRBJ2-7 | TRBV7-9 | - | TGTGCCAGCAGCCCCCCAGGGGGGTCCTACGAGCAGTACTTC | CASSPPGGSYEQYF
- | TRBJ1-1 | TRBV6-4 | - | TGTGCCAGCAGCCCGGGGGAGACCACTGAAGCTTTCTTT | CASSPGETTEAFF
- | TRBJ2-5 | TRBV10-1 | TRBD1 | TGCGCCAGCAGTGAAACAGGGGCGACAGGGACCCAGTACTTC | CASSETGATGTQYF
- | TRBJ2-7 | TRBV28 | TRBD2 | TGTGCCATAACTAGCGGGAGCTATTCGCAGTACTTC | CAITSGSYSQYF
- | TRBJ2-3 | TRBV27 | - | TGTGCCAGCAGTGTAGGGGTGGTTAGCACAGATACGCAGTATTTT | CASSVGVVSTDTQYF
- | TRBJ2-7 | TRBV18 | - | TGTGCCAGCTCCCTCATCCAGGTACGGGGAAGCGAGCAGTACTTC | CASSLIQVRGSEQYF
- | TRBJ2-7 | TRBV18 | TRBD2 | TGTGCCAGCTCATCATCAGCGGGGGGGCTTTACGAGCAGTACTTC | CASSSSAGGLYEQYF
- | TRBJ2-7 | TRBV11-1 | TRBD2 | TGTGCCAGCAGCGCCGGACTAGCGGGAGGCGAGCAGTACTTC | CASSAGLAGGEQYF
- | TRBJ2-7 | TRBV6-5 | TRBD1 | TGTGCCAGCAGTTACGATCAGGGACAGAGCTCCTACGAGCAGTACTTC | CASSYDQGQSSYEQYF
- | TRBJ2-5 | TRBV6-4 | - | TGTGCCAGTCCGGAGGGTCGGGAGGAGACCCAGTACTTC | CASPEGREETQYF